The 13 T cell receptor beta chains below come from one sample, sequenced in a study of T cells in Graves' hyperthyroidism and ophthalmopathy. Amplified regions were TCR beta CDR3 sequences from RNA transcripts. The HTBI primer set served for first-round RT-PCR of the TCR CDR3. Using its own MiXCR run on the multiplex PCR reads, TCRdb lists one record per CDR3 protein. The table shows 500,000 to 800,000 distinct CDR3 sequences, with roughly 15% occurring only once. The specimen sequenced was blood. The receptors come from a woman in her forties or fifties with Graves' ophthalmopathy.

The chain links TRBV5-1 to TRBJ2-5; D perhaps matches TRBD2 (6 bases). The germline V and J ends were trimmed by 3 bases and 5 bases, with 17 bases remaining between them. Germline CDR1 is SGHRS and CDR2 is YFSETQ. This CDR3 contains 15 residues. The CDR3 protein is CASSSVPGLEETQYF. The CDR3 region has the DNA TGCGCCAGCAGCTCCGTACCGGGACTCGAGGAGACCCAGTACTTC. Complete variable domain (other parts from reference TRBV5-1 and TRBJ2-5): KAGVTQTPRYLIKTRGQQVTLSCSPISGHRSVSWYQQTPGQGLQFLFEYFSETQRNKGNFPGRFSGRQFSNSRSEMNVSTLELGDSALYLCASSSVPGLEETQYFGPGTRLLVL.

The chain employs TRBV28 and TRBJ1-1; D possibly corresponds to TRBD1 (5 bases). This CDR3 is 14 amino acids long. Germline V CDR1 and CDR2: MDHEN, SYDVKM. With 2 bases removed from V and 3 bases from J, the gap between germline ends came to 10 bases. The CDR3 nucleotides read TGTGCCAGCAGTTTACGACAGATTTACACTGAAGCTTTCTTT. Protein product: CASSLRQIYTEAFF.

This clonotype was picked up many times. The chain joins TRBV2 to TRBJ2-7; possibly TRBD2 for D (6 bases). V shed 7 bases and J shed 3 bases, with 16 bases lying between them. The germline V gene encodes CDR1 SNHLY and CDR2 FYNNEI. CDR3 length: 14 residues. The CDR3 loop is CASKGGTNFYEQYF. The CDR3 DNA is TGTGCCAGCAAGGGAGGAACCAATTTCTACGAGCAGTACTTC.

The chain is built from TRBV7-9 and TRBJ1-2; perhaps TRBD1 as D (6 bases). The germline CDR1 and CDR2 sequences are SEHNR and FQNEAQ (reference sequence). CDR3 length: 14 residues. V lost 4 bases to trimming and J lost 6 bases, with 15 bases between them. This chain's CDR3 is CASSYNREVDGYTF. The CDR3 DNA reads TGTGCCAGCAGCTACAACAGGGAGGTAGATGGCTACACCTTC.

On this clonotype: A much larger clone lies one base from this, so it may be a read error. CDR3: CASSLDRYQETQHF. CDR3 in DNA: TGTGCCAGCAGCCTGGACAGGTACCAAGAGACCCAGCACTTC. The chain recombines TRBV12-3 or TRBV12-4 with TRBJ2-5, with 7 bases lining up with TRBD1. There are 14 residues in the CDR3.

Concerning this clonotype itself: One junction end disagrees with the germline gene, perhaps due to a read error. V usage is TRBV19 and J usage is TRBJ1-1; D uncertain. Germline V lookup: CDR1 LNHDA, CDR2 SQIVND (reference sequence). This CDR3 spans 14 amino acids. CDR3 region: CANSLALREFEAFF. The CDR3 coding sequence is TGTGCCAATAGTTTAGCCCTCCGGGAATTTGAAGCTTTCTTT.

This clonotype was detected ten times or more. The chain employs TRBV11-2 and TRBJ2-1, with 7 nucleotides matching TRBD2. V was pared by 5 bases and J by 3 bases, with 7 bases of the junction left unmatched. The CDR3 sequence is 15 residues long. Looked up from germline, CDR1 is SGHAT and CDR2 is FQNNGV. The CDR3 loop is CASSPSGFFYNEQFF. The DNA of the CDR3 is TGTGCCAGCAGCCCTAGCGGTTTCTTCTACAATGAGCAGTTCTTC.

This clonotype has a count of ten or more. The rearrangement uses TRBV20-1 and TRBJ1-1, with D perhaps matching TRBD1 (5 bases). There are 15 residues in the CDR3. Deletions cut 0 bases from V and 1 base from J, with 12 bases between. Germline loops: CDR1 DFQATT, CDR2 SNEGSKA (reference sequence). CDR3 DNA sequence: TGCAGTGCTAGAGAGTTGGGGACGGGGAACACTGAAGCTTTCTTT. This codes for CSARELGTGNTEAFF.

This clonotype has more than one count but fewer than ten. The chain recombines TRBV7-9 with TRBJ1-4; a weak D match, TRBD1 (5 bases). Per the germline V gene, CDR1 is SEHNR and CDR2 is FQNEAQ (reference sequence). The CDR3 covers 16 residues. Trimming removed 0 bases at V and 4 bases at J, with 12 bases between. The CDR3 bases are TGTGCCAGCAGCTTAGCGCAGGGCAGCCTTAATGAAAAACTGTTTTTT. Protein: CASSLAQGSLNEKLFF.

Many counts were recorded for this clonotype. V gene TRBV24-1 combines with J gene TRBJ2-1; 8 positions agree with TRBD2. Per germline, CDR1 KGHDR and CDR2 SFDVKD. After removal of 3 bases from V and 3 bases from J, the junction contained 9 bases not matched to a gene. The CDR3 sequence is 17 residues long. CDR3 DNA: TGTGCCACCAGTGATGCCCGACTAGCGCAGATCTACAATGAGCAGTTCTTC. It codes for CATSDARLAQIYNEQFF.

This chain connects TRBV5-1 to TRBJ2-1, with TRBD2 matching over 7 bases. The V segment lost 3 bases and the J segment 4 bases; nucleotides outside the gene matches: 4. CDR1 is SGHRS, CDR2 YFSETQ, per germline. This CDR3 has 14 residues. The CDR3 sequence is CASSSTAGYNEQFF. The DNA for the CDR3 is TGCGCCAGCAGCTCGACAGCGGGGTACAATGAGCAGTTCTTC. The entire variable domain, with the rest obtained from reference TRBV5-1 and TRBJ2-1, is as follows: KAGVTQTPRYLIKTRGQQVTLSCSPISGHRSVSWYQQTPGQGLQFLFEYFSETQRNKGNFPGRFSGRQFSNSRSEMNVSTLELGDSALYLCASSSTAGYNEQFFGPGTRLTVL.

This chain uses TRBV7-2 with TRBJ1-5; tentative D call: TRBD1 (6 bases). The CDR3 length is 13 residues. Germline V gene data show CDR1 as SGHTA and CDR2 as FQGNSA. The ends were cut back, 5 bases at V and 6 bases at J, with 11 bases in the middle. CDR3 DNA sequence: TGTGCCAGCAGCGCGGGGGCAGTTCAGCCCCAGCATTTT. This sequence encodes CASSAGAVQPQHF.

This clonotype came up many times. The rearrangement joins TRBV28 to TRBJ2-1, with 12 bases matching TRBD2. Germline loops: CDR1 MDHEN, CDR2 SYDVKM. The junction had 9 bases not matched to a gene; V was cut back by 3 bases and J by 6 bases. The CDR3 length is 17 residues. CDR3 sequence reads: CASSFSPGLAGANEQFF. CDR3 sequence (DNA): TGTGCCAGCAGTTTTTCCCCGGGACTAGCGGGCGCCAATGAGCAGTTCTTC.